This record covers a single TCR beta chain. Its target is not known. The sample originates from a study of T cell repertoires in cytomegalovirus infection. Study summary: The public TCR beta signatures pointed to both CMV infection and matching HLA type. Study observations and caveats: Individuals carrying CMV plus the relevant HLA were identified by cumulative frequency of public TCR beta families.

The CDR3 runs to 14 residues. The germline V and J ends were trimmed by 2 bases and 1 base, with 9 bases remaining between them. In germline, CDR1 is SGHRS, CDR2 YFSETQ. TCRdb re-derived calls from the reads in MiXCR, one entry per CDR3 protein. The data contain some 400,000 distinct CDR3 sequences, 30% to 40% of them seen just once; the ten biggest clones take up 12% to 15%. Input material: PBMCs. V is TRBV5-1 and J is TRBJ1-1, with D possibly matching TRBD1 (5 bases). The TCR originated in a human donor in good health (CMV status not recorded). Some clones in this sample may be carry-over from other donors' samples. The CDR3 DNA follows: TGCGCCAGCAGCTTAGGGGTAGCGAACACTGAAGCTTTCTTT. Protein: CASSLGVANTEAFF.